Listed here are 26 T cell receptor beta chains from one sample, sequenced in a study of blood T cell repertoires in COVID-19. Sequenced by immunoSEQ multiplex PCR; TCRdb stores in-frame clones only, minus some. In the table there are a few hundred thousand clones, 70% to 90% of which are singletons. The sequenced sample was peripheral blood. The receptors were sampled from a woman in her twenties or thirties who had recovered from COVID-19.

The J gene is TRBJ2-1, the V gene TRBV4-2, with 9 bases matching TRBD1. Looked up from germline, CDR1 is LGHNA and CDR2 is YNFKEQ. V dropped 9 bases and J dropped 5; count of bases not matched to a gene: 14. The CDR3 runs 16 residues. CDR3 sequence (DNA): TGTGCCAGTCGCTCCATTGGGACAGGGCTTCACAATGAGCAGTTCTTC. This codes for CASRSIGTGLHNEQFF.

The gene calls are TRBV13 and TRBJ1-2, with 9 bases that match TRBD1. CDR3 length: 14 residues. CDR1 is PRHDT and CDR2 is FYEKMQ in the germline V gene (reference sequence). The trim removed 5 bases at V and 2 bases at J, leaving 3 bases unmatched. CDR3 protein: CASSPTGGNYGYTF. In nucleotides, the CDR3 is TGTGCCAGCAGCCCGACAGGGGGGAACTATGGCTACACCTTC.

The chain combines TRBV9 with TRBJ2-5; TRBD1 agrees at 7 bases. The CDR3 loop spans 15 amino acids. V dropped 4 bases and J dropped 2; count of bases not matched to a gene: 8. Germline assignment: CDR1 SGDLS and CDR2 YYNGEE. This CDR3 reads CASSPQTGLQETQYF. The CDR3 DNA sequence: TGTGCCAGCAGCCCCCAGACAGGGTTGCAAGAGACCCAGTACTTC.

The genes are TRBV30 and TRBJ1-1; no clear D gene. CDR3 length: 13 residues. Germline values: CDR1 GTSNPN, CDR2 SVGIG (reference sequence). V lost 4 bases and J 2 bases, leaving 11 bases between the germline ends. CDR3 residues: CAWTFGLNTEAFF. The DNA of the CDR3 is TGTGCCTGGACCTTTGGACTAAACACTGAAGCTTTCTTT.

The gene calls are TRBV5-6 and TRBJ2-7; TRBD2 agrees at 12 bases. V lost 4 bases and J lost 0; bases outside the gene matches: 5. The CDR3 length is 16 residues. Germline CDR1 and CDR2: SGHDT and YYEEEE. CDR3 residues: CASSRRTSGNSYEQYF. The CDR3, as DNA: TGTGCCAGCAGCCGAAGGACTAGCGGGAACTCCTACGAGCAGTACTTC.

The J gene is TRBJ1-2, the V gene TRBV2; 7 bases line up with TRBD1. V lost 5 bases to trimming and J lost 5 bases; unmatched junction nucleotides: 2. This CDR3 comprises 12 residues. Germline V lookup: CDR1 SNHLY, CDR2 FYNNEI. Here the CDR3 reads CASSTGAYGYTF. CDR3 coding DNA: TGTGCCAGCAGTACAGGGGCGTATGGCTACACCTTC.

V gene TRBV9 combines with J gene TRBJ2-3, with 7 bases fitting TRBD1. Germline V lookup: CDR1 SGDLS, CDR2 YYNGEE. This CDR3 region has 16 residues. V dropped 0 bases and J dropped 1; count of bases not matched to a gene: 5. The CDR3 is CASSVGTGPGTDTQYF. CDR3 nucleotide sequence: TGTGCCAGCAGCGTAGGGACAGGACCTGGCACAGATACGCAGTATTTT.

The CDR3 reads CASSLAGITGELFF. In DNA, the CDR3 is TGTGCCAGCAGCTTGGCGGGGATTACCGGGGAGCTGTTTTTT. The chain is built from TRBV5-6 and TRBJ2-2, with D maybe TRBD2 (5 bases). The CDR3 length is 14 residues. Looked up from germline, CDR1 is SGHDT and CDR2 is YYEEEE. The V and J ends lost 0 bases and 5 bases respectively, with 8 bases between them.

This clone was counted a single time. The chain uses TRBV11-3 and TRBJ2-5, with D possibly TRBD1 on 6 matching bases. This CDR3 is 15 amino acids long. Germline lookup yields CDR1 SGHNT and CDR2 YENEEA. V gave up 3 bases and J gave up 0 bases, with 11 bases separating them. The CDR3 DNA sequence: TGTGCCAGCAGCTTGGGGGCTACGTACCAAGAGACCCAGTACTTC. This encodes CASSLGATYQETQYF.

The J gene is TRBJ1-2, the V gene TRBV28, with 7 bases that match TRBD1. This CDR3 region has 14 residues. Per the germline V gene, CDR1 is MDHEN and CDR2 is SYDVKM. V was clipped by 6 bases and J by 4 bases; unmatched bases: 8. The CDR3 loop is CASRTNGQVYGYTF. DNA of the CDR3: TGTGCCAGCAGGACGAATGGACAGGTCTATGGCTACACCTTC.

This clone was seen a few times. The genes are TRBV2 and TRBJ1-1; the D gene is possibly TRBD1 (5 bases). The CDR3 length is 13 residues. Deletions cut 0 bases from V and 6 bases from J, with 8 bases between. CDR1 SNHLY and CDR2 FYNNEI come from the germline V gene. The CDR3 sequence is CASSEAQGSEAFF. CDR3 DNA sequence: TGTGCCAGCAGTGAAGCGCAGGGTTCTGAAGCTTTCTTT.

This chain links TRBV7-9 with TRBJ2-7; D uncertain. In germline, CDR1 is SEHNR, CDR2 FQNEAQ (reference sequence). V was clipped by 0 bases and J by 4 bases, with 7 bases between them. The CDR3 spans 13 residues. As DNA, the CDR3 is TGTGCCAGCAGCTTAGCCGGGTTATACGAGCAGTACTTC. As protein: CASSLAGLYEQYF.

This chain links TRBV25-1 with TRBJ2-7; TRBD1 aligns across 10 bases. V lost 5 bases, J lost 1 base, and 5 bases stayed unmatched. Germline CDR1 MGHDK, CDR2 SYGVNS. CDR3 size: 15 residues. The CDR3 spells CASSTPGQGSYEQYF. The CDR3 nucleotides are TGTGCCAGCAGTACCCCGGGACAGGGGTCCTACGAGCAGTACTTC.

The chain employs TRBV11-2 and TRBJ2-3; 9 nucleotides match TRBD2. This CDR3 contains 15 residues. The trim removed 2 bases at V and 4 bases at J, leaving 4 bases unmatched. CDR1 and CDR2 (germline): SGHAT, FQNNGV. DNA for the CDR3: TGTGCCAGCAGCTTAACGGCGGGGGGGCCAGATACGCAGTATTTT. Its translation is CASSLTAGGPDTQYF.

This chain links TRBV18 with TRBJ2-7; 8 positions agree with TRBD1. The junction had 14 bases not matched to a gene; V was cut back by 2 bases and J by 5 bases. Germline V gene data show CDR1 as KGHSH and CDR2 as LQKENI. CDR3 length equals 17 residues. CDR3 in amino acids: CASSPIPLRDRRDEQYF. In DNA form, the CDR3 reads TGTGCCAGCTCACCAATTCCCCTCCGGGACAGGCGAGACGAGCAGTACTTC.

The chain uses TRBV10-2 and TRBJ2-1, with D maybe TRBD1 (6 bases). The CDR3 runs 15 residues. Germline V gene data show CDR1 as WSHSY and CDR2 as SAAADI. V lost 3 bases and J 4 bases, leaving 13 bases between the germline ends. CDR3 DNA: TGCGCCAGCAGTGAAGGGGGACGGCATTACAATGAGCAGTTCTTC. Its translation is CASSEGGRHYNEQFF.

The chain joins TRBV14 to TRBJ2-7; 7 nucleotides agree with TRBD2. From germline, CDR1 is SGHDN and CDR2 FVKESK. This CDR3 spans 14 amino acids. Trimming cost V 1 base and J 1 base; bases outside gene matches: 1. CDR3 in DNA: TGTGCCAGCAGCCAAGCCGGGGGGTCCTACGAGCAGTACTTC. Translated: CASSQAGGSYEQYF.

This chain uses TRBV12-3 or TRBV12-4 with TRBJ1-6; D remains ambiguous. V lost 3 bases, J lost 6 bases, and 6 bases lay in between. This CDR3 comprises 13 residues. For the CDR3, the DNA is TGTGCCAGCAGTTTGAGACTTAATTCACCCCTCCACTTT. Translated, it gives CASSLRLNSPLHF.

This clone occurred a few times. The rearrangement links TRBV7-8 to TRBJ1-5; TRBD1 matches at 7 bases. The germline V gene has CDR1 SGHVS and CDR2 FQNEAQ. The CDR3 consists of 17 residues. After removal of 5 bases from V and 1 base from J, the junction contained 11 bases not matched to a gene. The CDR3 nucleotides are TGTGCCAGCAGCCGAGGACAGGTCTTTGGAAGCAATCAGCCCCAGCATTTT. Residues: CASSRGQVFGSNQPQHF. Drawing the rest from reference TRBV7-8 and TRBJ1-5, the complete variable domain is GAGVSQSPRYKVAKRGQDVALRCDPISGHVSLFWYQQALGQGPEFLTYFQNEAQLDKSGLPSDRFFAERPEGSVSTLKIQRTQQEDSAVYLCASSRGQVFGSNQPQHFGDGTRLSIL.

The rearrangement links TRBV14 to TRBJ2-5; a possible D gene is TRBD1 (6 bases). Looked up from germline, CDR1 is SGHDN and CDR2 is FVKESK. The CDR3 runs 15 residues. Between the trimmed V and J ends, which lost 4 bases and 2 bases, there was a span of 14 bases. This CDR3 is CASSPFQGFQETQYF. CDR3 DNA sequence: TGTGCCAGCAGCCCGTTCCAGGGGTTTCAAGAGACCCAGTACTTC.

The CDR3 DNA is TGTGCCAGCAGCTTTGATCAGGGTCCAGATACGCAGTATTTT. This gives the protein CASSFDQGPDTQYF. The rearrangement uses TRBV7-3 and TRBJ2-3; weak D call: TRBD1 (5 bases). This CDR3 spans 14 amino acids. Germline loops: CDR1 SGHTA, CDR2 FQGTGA. Trimming pared 3 bases from V and 4 bases from J, leaving 11 bases between.

On this clone itself: Other DNA variants within this sample encode the same CDR3. The chain uses TRBV19 and TRBJ2-5, with 10 bases fitting TRBD2. Germline V gene sequence: CDR1 LNHDA, CDR2 SQIVND (reference sequence). This CDR3 region has 15 residues. With V trimmed by 1 base and J by 1 base, 0 bases remained unmatched. The CDR3, as DNA: TGTGCCAGTAGTATAGGGACTAGCGGCCAAGAGACCCAGTACTTC. Translation gives CASSIGTSGQETQYF.

This chain links TRBV6-5 with TRBJ2-3; 8 nucleotides match TRBD2. The CDR3 extends over 16 amino acids. V lost 0 bases and J lost 6; bases outside the gene matches: 8. CDR1 is MNHEY, CDR2 SVGAGI, per germline. CDR3 residues: CASSYSYGGALDTQYF. The CDR3 coding sequence is TGTGCCAGCAGTTACTCCTACGGGGGGGCCCTGGATACGCAGTATTTT.

The chain has TRBV6-5 and TRBJ2-3; 7 nucleotides line up with TRBD1. Germline V gives CDR1 MNHEY, CDR2 SVGAGI. The length of the CDR3 is 14 residues. The ends lost 6 bases at V and 0 bases at J; junction bases unmatched: 3. The CDR3 DNA sequence: TGTGCCAGCAGGAGGGACAGAAGCACAGATACGCAGTATTTT. This sequence encodes CASRRDRSTDTQYF.

This clone appeared a single time. The rearrangement links TRBV9 to TRBJ2-5; TRBD2 matches at 9 bases. J lost 2 bases, V lost 0 bases, and 5 bases had no gene match. CDR3 length equals 16 residues. Germline values: CDR1 SGDLS, CDR2 YYNGEE. The CDR3 nucleotides are TGTGCCAGCAGCGTAGAAGCGGGGGGCGTACAAGAGACCCAGTACTTC. Its translation: CASSVEAGGVQETQYF.

This clone appeared once. This chain connects TRBV10-2 to TRBJ2-1; 10 bases match TRBD2. The CDR3 consists of 16 residues. The trim removed 6 bases at V and 1 base at J, leaving 6 bases unmatched. Germline values: CDR1 WSHSY, CDR2 SAAADI. The CDR3 loop reads CASRDSGGFSYNEQFF. In DNA, the CDR3 is TGCGCCAGCAGAGATAGCGGGGGGTTTTCCTACAATGAGCAGTTCTTC.